The present T cell receptor beta chain was sequenced within a study of chemoradiotherapy in HPV16-positive cancers. The wider study: A couple of HPV16-positive patients' cells yielded candidate HPV-specific clones and common motifs.

Germline trimming cut 11 bases from V and 7 bases from J; bases unmatched to any gene: 14. The CDR3 is 15 amino acids. Germline V gives CDR1 MDHEN, CDR2 SYDVKM. Over chemoradiotherapy, repertoires were sampled more than once. Generated by immunoSEQ multiplex PCR, the TCRdb table keeps only in-frame clones and is missing some. Of 7,000 to 8,500 clones in the sample, more than 70% are singletons; the top ten hold about 2%. This chain uses TRBV28 with TRBJ1-2; 12 bases map to TRBD1. This TCR was sampled from a human donor with HPV-associated anogenital cancer. The sample was acquired from a patient who underwent chemoradiotherapy. The DNA of the CDR3 is TGTGCCTCTATCACCGGGACAGGGGGCGCAGGTGGCTACACCTTC. Residues: CASITGTGGAGGYTF.